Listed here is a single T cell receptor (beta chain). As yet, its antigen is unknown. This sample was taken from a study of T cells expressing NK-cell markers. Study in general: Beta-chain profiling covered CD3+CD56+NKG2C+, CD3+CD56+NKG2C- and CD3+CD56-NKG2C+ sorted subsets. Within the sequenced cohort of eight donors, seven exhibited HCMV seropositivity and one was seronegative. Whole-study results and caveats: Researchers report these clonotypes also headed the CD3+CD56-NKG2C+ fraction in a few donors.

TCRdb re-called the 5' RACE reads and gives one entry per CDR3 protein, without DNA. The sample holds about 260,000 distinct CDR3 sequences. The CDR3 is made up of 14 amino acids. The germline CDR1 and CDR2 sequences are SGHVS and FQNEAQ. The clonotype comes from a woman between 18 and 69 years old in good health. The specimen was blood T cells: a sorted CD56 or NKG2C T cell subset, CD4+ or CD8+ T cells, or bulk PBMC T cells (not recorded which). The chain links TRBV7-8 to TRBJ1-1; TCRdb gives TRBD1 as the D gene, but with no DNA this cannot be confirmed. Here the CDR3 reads CASSRDSLNTEAFF.